These T cell receptor beta chains were read from a single sample in a study of blood T cell repertoires in COVID-19. Here immunoSEQ multiplex PCR was the method, and the copy in TCRdb shows in-frame clones only, minus some. The repertoire consists of about 24,000 clones, with approximately 86% occurring once and the leading ten covering roughly a sixth. The specimen sequenced was peripheral blood. The receptors were gathered from a human donor with acute or convalescent COVID-19. The donor label of this sample is uncertain. Both conserved end residues are part of each CDR3. The D gene is left open where the match is weak. Some rows mark clone size as missing; the rest say once, few, many or name a class of expanded clone.

NA,TRBV20-1,NA,TRBJ1-1,TGCAGTGGGGAGGGTAACACTGAAGCTTTCTTT,CSGEGNTEAFF
NA,TRBV9,NA,TRBJ1-5,TGTGCCAGCAGCGCGCAGGGTGATCAGCCCCAGCATTTT,CASSAQGDQPQHF
NA,TRBV6-6,TRBD2,TRBJ2-1,TGTGCCAGCAGTTCTTTCGGACTAGCGGGATTCTTC,CASSSFGLAGFF
NA,TRBV9,TRBD1,TRBJ2-2,TGTGCCAGCAGCGCAGGGGGCGCGCCCGGGGAGCTGTTTTTT,CASSAGGAPGELFF
NA,TRBV20-1,TRBD2,TRBJ2-1,TGCAGTGCTAGTCACCTAGCGGGAGGGTGGCGAGAGCAGTTCTTC,CSASHLAGGWREQFF
NA,TRBV27,TRBD2,TRBJ2-4,TGTGCCAGCAGTTTAAGAGCGGGAGGCCTCTCGACCGTAGTCAAAAACATTCAGTACTTC,CASSLRAGGLSTVVKNIQYF
NA,TRBV19,TRBD2,TRBJ2-2,TGTGCCACGCGGGGGAGGACGAACACCGGGGAGCTGTTTTTT,CATRGRTNTGELFF
few,TRBV9,TRBD1,TRBJ1-4,TGTGCCAGCAGCGTAGCCCATCCCCGGGACAGGGCAACCGCAACTAATGAAAAACTGTTTTTT,CASSVAHPRDRATATNEKLFF
NA,TRBV9,NA,TRBJ1-1,TGTGCCAGCAGCCCCGCGGGAGATCCGAACACTGAAGCTTTCTTT,CASSPAGDPNTEAFF
NA,TRBV29-1,TRBD2,TRBJ2-7,TGCAGCGTTGGGACTAGCGGGAACTACGAGCAGTACTTC,CSVGTSGNYEQYF
few,TRBV6-5,TRBD2,TRBJ2-7,TGTGCCAGCAGTCTCCTAGCGGGAGTGAACGAGCAGTACTTC,CASSLLAGVNEQYF
NA,TRBV6-2/TRBV6-3,TRBD1,TRBJ1-5,TGTGCCAGCAGTTACAAGCGGGACAGGGCATTTCGGCAGCCCCAGCATTTT,CASSYKRDRAFRQPQHF
NA,TRBV6-4,TRBD1,TRBJ1-1,TGTGCCAGCAGTGACTTACCGGCAGGGACTCAGGGGGCCACTGAAGCTTTCTTT,CASSDLPAGTQGATEAFF
NA,TRBV9,NA,TRBJ2-4,TGTGCCAGCAGCGTAGAGTTAGGGGACTCTGCCAAAAACATTCAGTACTTC,CASSVELGDSAKNIQYF
NA,TRBV6-2/TRBV6-3,NA,TRBJ2-5,TGTGCCAGACGTTACCTCTGGATAGAACTAGAGTGGAGGGAGACCCAGTACTTC,CARRYLWIELEWRETQYF
NA,TRBV30,NA,TRBJ1-1,TGTGCCTGGACATTCGGCAGAGGGAGGACTGAAGCTTTCTTT,CAWTFGRGRTEAFF
NA,TRBV6-6,TRBD1,TRBJ1-5,TGTGCCACGGGACAGGACTATAGCAATCAGCCCCAGCATTTT,CATGQDYSNQPQHF
NA,TRBV4-2,NA,TRBJ2-2,TGTGCCAGCAGCCAAGAAATCGGGGGTCGGCTCACCGGGGAGCTGTTTTTT,CASSQEIGGRLTGELFF
NA,TRBV10-3,NA,TRBJ1-1,TGTGCCATCAGTGAGTTGGACAGCGTCGCTGATGAAGCTTTCTTT,CAISELDSVADEAFF
NA,TRBV11-2,TRBD2,TRBJ2-3,TGTGCCAGCAGCTGGAGAAGACTAGCGGAAAGGGATACGCAGTATTTT,CASSWRRLAERDTQYF
NA,TRBV4-1,NA,TRBJ1-2,TGCGCCAGCAGCCAAGAATTAATCTATGGCTACACCTTC,CASSQELIYGYTF
few,TRBV19,TRBD1,TRBJ1-5,TGTGCCAGCAGACGACAGGGCGTCCGGCAGCCCCAGCATTTT,CASRRQGVRQPQHF
NA,TRBV5-8,TRBD2,TRBJ2-1,TGTGCCAGCAGCTTGGCGAGACTAGCGGGAGCTGGATGGTACAATGAGCAGTTCTTC,CASSLARLAGAGWYNEQFF
NA,TRBV9,NA,TRBJ2-3,TGTGCCAGCAGCGTACAAGCCGAGCATCATACGCAGTATTTT,CASSVQAEHHTQYF
NA,TRBV10-3,NA,TRBJ2-1,TGTGCCATCAGCCGCTCGGGGAATGAGCAGTTCTTC,CAISRSGNEQFF
NA,TRBV11-2,TRBD2,TRBJ2-3,TGTGCCAGCAGCTTAAGAATAGCGGGGGCAGATACGCAGTATTTT,CASSLRIAGADTQYF
NA,TRBV19,NA,TRBJ2-2,TGTGCCAGTAGTATAAGGGGGGGCACCGGGGAGCTGTTTTTT,CASSIRGGTGELFF
NA,TRBV9,NA,TRBJ1-4,TGTGCCAGCAGCTTAGACGGGGTGAATGAAAAACTGTTTTTT,CASSLDGVNEKLFF
NA,TRBV9,TRBD2,TRBJ2-1,TGTGCCAGCAGCGTAGCAGCGGGGTCCTACAATGAGCAGTTCTTC,CASSVAAGSYNEQFF
NA,TRBV6-5,TRBD1,TRBJ1-1,TGTGCCAGCAAGCTACAGGGGGCTGGTGAAGCTTTCTTT,CASKLQGAGEAFF
few,TRBV5-6,TRBD2,TRBJ2-2,TGTGCCAGCAGCGTTAGCGGGGGGATTACCGGGGAGCTGTTTTTT,CASSVSGGITGELFF
NA,TRBV5-1,TRBD2,TRBJ2-1,TGCGCCAGCAGCATTCGTAGCGGGAGCTCCTACAATGAGCAGTTCTTC,CASSIRSGSSYNEQFF
few,TRBV5-1,TRBD2,TRBJ2-7,TGCGCCAGCAGCCCGGGACTAGTTTTCTACGAGCAGTACTTC,CASSPGLVFYEQYF
NA,TRBV14,TRBD1,TRBJ1-6,TGTGCCAGCAGCCAAGCAGGGGGAAGGTCACCCCTCCACTTT,CASSQAGGRSPLHF
NA,TRBV28,NA,TRBJ1-6,TGTGCCAGCAGTTTAGGGGAGGGCTTTCGTTCACCCCTCCACTTT,CASSLGEGFRSPLHF
NA,TRBV20-1,TRBD2,TRBJ2-5,TGCAGTGCTAGTGAGAGCGGGAGGGCCGGAAAGACCCAGTACTTC,CSASESGRAGKTQYF
NA,TRBV21-1,NA,TRBJ2-7,TGTGCCAGCAGCAAAGTCCGAGGAGGGGACGACGAGCAGTACTTC,CASSKVRGGDDEQYF
NA,TRBV29-1,NA,TRBJ1-3,TGCAGCGTATCCGTGGGGAGAGTCTCTGGAAACACCATATATTTT,CSVSVGRVSGNTIYF
few,TRBV6-1,TRBD1,TRBJ2-7,TGTGCCAGCAGTGAAGACAGGGGGCGGGAGCAGTACTTC,CASSEDRGREQYF
NA,TRBV5-1,TRBD2,TRBJ2-2,TGCGCCAGCACACTCTCTCCTTTAGCGGGAGGGCCGGGAACCGGGGAGCTGTTTTTT,CASTLSPLAGGPGTGELFF
NA,TRBV29-1,NA,TRBJ2-1,TGCAGCGGGCTATACGGGACTCAATACAATGAGCAGTTCTTC,CSGLYGTQYNEQFF
NA,TRBV10-3,TRBD1,TRBJ1-2,TGTGCCATCAGTGACACCAGGGGGAACTATGGCTACACCTTC,CAISDTRGNYGYTF
NA,TRBV6-6,TRBD2,TRBJ2-3,TGTGCCAGCAGTTGGCTAGCGGGGGAGGGCACAGATACGCAGTATTTT,CASSWLAGEGTDTQYF
few,TRBV19,NA,TRBJ2-3,TGTGCCAGTAGCCTGCCTAGCGGCACAGATACGCAGTATTTT,CASSLPSGTDTQYF
NA,TRBV10-1,TRBD1,TRBJ2-5,TGCGCCGCTGCGAGTAGAGGGAACGTTGGGACAGGGACAAGGGTGGGACAAGAGACCCAGTACTTC,CAAASRGNVGTGTRVGQETQYF
NA,TRBV9,NA,TRBJ2-3,TGTGCCAGCAGCGTGGGCTTTGATACGCAGTATTTT,CASSVGFDTQYF
NA,TRBV5-1,NA,TRBJ2-7,TGCGCCAGCAGCCACTCCGGACAGTCCTACGAGCAGTACTTC,CASSHSGQSYEQYF
NA,TRBV6-5,NA,TRBJ1-1,TGTGCCAGCAGTTACTCGGGTGGGGGGGGCACTGAAGCTTTCTTT,CASSYSGGGGTEAFF
medium-sized,TRBV7-9,NA,TRBJ1-4,TGTGCCAGCAGCTATCTAGACCAGAAGCTGTTTTTT,CASSYLDQKLFF
NA,TRBV19,TRBD2,TRBJ2-1,TGTGCCAGTAGTAACCAAGCGGGATGGACCTACAATGAGCAGTTCTTC,CASSNQAGWTYNEQFF
NA,TRBV5-1,NA,TRBJ2-1,TGCGCCAGCAGCTTGCCCACCTCGGTCATCAATGAGCAGTTCTTC,CASSLPTSVINEQFF
NA,TRBV18,NA,TRBJ1-3,TGTGCCAGCTCACCACCGGGGAGCTCTGGAAACACCATATATTTT,CASSPPGSSGNTIYF
NA,TRBV30,NA,TRBJ1-3,TGTGCCTGGAGGGCCGGACAGTCAGGAAACACCATATATTTT,CAWRAGQSGNTIYF
NA,TRBV6-5,TRBD1,TRBJ1-4,TGTGCCAGCAGTTACGCTGGACAGGGCAAAGGGGAAAAACTGTTTTTT,CASSYAGQGKGEKLFF
NA,TRBV10-3,NA,TRBJ2-1,TGTGCCATCAGTGAGTCACCTAGAGTTGATAATGAGCAGTTCTTC,CAISESPRVDNEQFF